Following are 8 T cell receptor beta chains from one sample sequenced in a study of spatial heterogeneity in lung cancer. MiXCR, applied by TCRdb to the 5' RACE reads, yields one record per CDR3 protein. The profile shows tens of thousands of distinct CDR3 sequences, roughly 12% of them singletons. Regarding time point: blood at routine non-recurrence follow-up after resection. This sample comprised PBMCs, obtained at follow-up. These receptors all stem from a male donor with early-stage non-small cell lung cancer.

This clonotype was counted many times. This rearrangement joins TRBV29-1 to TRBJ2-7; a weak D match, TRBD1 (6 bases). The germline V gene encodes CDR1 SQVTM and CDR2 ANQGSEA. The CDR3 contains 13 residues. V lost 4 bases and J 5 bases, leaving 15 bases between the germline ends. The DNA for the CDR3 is TGCAGCGTTGGACCCACAGGGCCCCACGAGCAGTACTTC. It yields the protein CSVGPTGPHEQYF.

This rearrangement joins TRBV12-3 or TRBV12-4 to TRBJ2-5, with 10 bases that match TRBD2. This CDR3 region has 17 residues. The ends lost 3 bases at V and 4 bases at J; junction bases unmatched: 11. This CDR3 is CASSFGTSGDGRETQYF. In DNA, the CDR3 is TGTGCCAGCAGTTTTGGAACTAGCGGGGATGGGCGAGAGACCCAGTACTTC.

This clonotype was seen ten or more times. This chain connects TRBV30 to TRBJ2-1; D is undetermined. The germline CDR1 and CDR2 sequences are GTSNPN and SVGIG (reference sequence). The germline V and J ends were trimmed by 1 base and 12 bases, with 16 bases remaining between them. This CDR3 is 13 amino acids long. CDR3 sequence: CAWSEGPSDGQFF. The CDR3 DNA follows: TGTGCCTGGAGTGAGGGTCCCTCCGATGGGCAGTTCTTC.

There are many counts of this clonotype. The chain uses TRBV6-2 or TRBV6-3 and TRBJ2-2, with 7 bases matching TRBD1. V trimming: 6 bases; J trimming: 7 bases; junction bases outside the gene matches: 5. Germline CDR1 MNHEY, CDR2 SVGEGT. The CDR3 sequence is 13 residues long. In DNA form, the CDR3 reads TGTGCCAGCAGGAGGGGGCCTAACGGGGAGCTGTTTTTT. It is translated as CASRRGPNGELFF.

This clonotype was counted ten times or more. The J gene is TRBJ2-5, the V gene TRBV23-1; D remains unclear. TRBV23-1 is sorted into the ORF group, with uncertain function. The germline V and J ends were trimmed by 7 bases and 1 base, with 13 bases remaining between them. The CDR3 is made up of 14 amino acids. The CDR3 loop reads CASTPTGPQETQYF. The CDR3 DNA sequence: TGCGCCAGCACCCCCACTGGGCCCCAAGAGACCCAGTACTTC.

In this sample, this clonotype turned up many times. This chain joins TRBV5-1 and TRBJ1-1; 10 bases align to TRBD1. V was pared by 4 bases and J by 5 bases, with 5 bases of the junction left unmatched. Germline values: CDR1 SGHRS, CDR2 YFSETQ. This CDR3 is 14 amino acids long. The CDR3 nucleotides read TGCGCCAGCAGCCGGGACAGGGGTCGTACTGAAGCTTTCTTT. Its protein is CASSRDRGRTEAFF.

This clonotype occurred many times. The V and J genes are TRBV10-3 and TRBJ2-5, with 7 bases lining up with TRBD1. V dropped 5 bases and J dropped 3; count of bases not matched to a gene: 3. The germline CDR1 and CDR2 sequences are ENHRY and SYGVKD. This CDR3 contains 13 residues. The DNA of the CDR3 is TGTGCCATCAGTTTGACAGGGAAAGAGACCCAGTACTTC. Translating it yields CAISLTGKETQYF.

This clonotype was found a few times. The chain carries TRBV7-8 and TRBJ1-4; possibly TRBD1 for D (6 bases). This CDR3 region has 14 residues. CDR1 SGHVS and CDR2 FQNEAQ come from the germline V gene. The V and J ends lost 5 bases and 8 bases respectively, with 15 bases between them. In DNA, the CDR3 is TGTGCCAGCAGCCGTAATACAGGGAAAGAAAAACTGTTTTTT. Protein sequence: CASSRNTGKEKLFF.